Below, 22 T cell receptor beta chains from the same sample are listed, as sequenced in a study of cytomegalovirus exposure and HLA in healthy donors (dated by TCRdb to about 2017). The library was obtained by the immunoSEQ multiplex PCR assay. A mixture of 60 forward primers for TCR Vbeta segments and 13 reverse primers for TCR Jbeta segments was used in the multiplex PCR. Drawn from immuneACCESS, this table holds only the in-frame rearrangements with V and J called that TCRdb kept. Clones are partly lost; checked studies trace under half to an unresolved V gene and leave the rest unexplained. Counted in this sample were roughly 160,000 clones; 79% of them appeared once. The top ten hold approximately 2% of the sample. Sequenced input: PBMCs. These receptors came from a middle-aged man in good health and CMV-seronegative.

This clone appeared once. The V gene is TRBV11-2, the J gene TRBJ2-1, with 8 positions matching TRBD1. This CDR3 contains 15 residues. Trimming cost V 7 bases and J 4 bases; bases outside gene matches: 9. Germline V CDR1 and CDR2: SGHAT, FQNNGV. CDR3: CASKVGRGPYNEQFF. The CDR3 DNA sequence: TGTGCCAGCAAAGTCGGCAGGGGGCCGTACAATGAGCAGTTCTTC.

The gene calls are TRBV6-1 and TRBJ2-7; 10 positions match TRBD1. This CDR3 is 14 amino acids long. Looked up from germline, CDR1 is MNHNS and CDR2 is SASEGT. Unmatched junction bases numbered 8, after V lost 7 bases and J lost 5 bases. The CDR3 DNA follows: TGTGCCAGCAATAGGGGACAGGGGAGCAACGAGCAGTACTTC. Amino acid sequence: CASNRGQGSNEQYF.

The chain links TRBV6-5 to TRBJ2-4, with 7 nucleotides matching TRBD2. Germline loops: CDR1 MNHEY, CDR2 SVGAGI. CDR3 length: 14 residues. J was trimmed by 5 bases and V by 6 bases; bases with no gene match: 7. Here the CDR3 reads CASRPPGRENIQYF. CDR3 nucleotides: TGTGCCAGCAGGCCCCCAGGGAGGGAAAACATTCAGTACTTC.

The chain recombines TRBV7-8 with TRBJ2-1; maybe TRBD1 (6 bases). Deletions cut 7 bases from V and 3 bases from J, with 13 bases between. The CDR3 contains 14 residues. The germline gives CDR1 SGHVS, CDR2 FQNEAQ. The CDR3 sequence: CASTQRGGYNEQFF. CDR3 DNA: TGTGCCAGCACCCAAAGAGGGGGCTACAATGAGCAGTTCTTC.

This chain joins TRBV7-9 and TRBJ2-7; weak D call: TRBD2 (5 bases). CDR3 length: 13 amino acids. Germline V gene lookup returns CDR1 SEHNR and CDR2 FQNEAQ (reference sequence). Trimming cost V 5 bases and J 5 bases, with 13 bases left between them. The CDR3 coding sequence is TGTGCCAGCAGCCCCCGGGAAGTCAACGAGCAGTACTTC. It translates to CASSPREVNEQYF.

Remarks on this clone: Its ends do not fully match the called genes, so a read error is possible. The CDR3 sequence is CASSPSAISIRAGANVLTF. The CDR3 nucleotides read TGTGCTAGCAGCCCTTCAGCGATCTCTATCAGGGCTGGGGCCAACGTCCTGACTTTC. The rearrangement joins TRBV7-7 to TRBJ2-6; the D gene is possibly TRBD1 (5 bases). Germline V CDR1 and CDR2: SSHAT, FNYEAQ (reference sequence). The length of the CDR3 is 19 residues.

The gene calls are TRBV12-5 and TRBJ2-1; 9 nucleotides match TRBD2. Losses at the gene ends were 0 bases for V and 10 bases for J; bases not matched to a gene: 10. This CDR3 is 16 amino acids long. Germline V gene data show CDR1 as LGHNT and CDR2 as FRNRAP. The CDR3 nucleotides read TGTGCTAGTGGTTTGGTAATAGGACTAGCGAAGGGGGAGCAGTTCTTC. This translates into CASGLVIGLAKGEQFF.

The chain carries TRBV29-1 and TRBJ1-5; 10 bases line up with TRBD1. With V trimmed by 6 bases and J by 0 bases, 2 bases remained unmatched. The germline CDR1 and CDR2 sequences are SQVTM and ANQGSEA. CDR3 length: 14 amino acids. The chain's CDR3 is CSVGQGTSNQPQHF. Written as DNA, the CDR3 is TGCAGCGTGGGACAGGGGACTAGCAATCAGCCCCAGCATTTT.

For this clone: An end of the junction differs from the germline gene, which may be a read error. The J gene is TRBJ2-6, the V gene TRBV7-9; D might be TRBD1 (5 bases). This CDR3 region has 13 residues. From germline, CDR1 is SEHNR and CDR2 FQNEAQ (reference sequence). Written as DNA, the CDR3 is TGTGCCAGCAGCCCGACTGGGGCCAACGGCCTGACTTTC. As protein: CASSPTGANGLTF.

The gene calls are TRBV4-1 and TRBJ2-4, with 10 bases that match TRBD1. The CDR3 is 13 amino acids. V lost 4 bases and J lost 7; bases outside the gene matches: 1. CDR1 and CDR2 from the germline V gene are MGHRA and YSYEKL. CDR3 in DNA: TGCGCCAGCAGCCTGGGACAGGGGAACATTCAGTACTTC. Translation gives CASSLGQGNIQYF.

A single count supports this clone. The J gene is TRBJ2-7, the V gene TRBV5-4; D unresolved. The germline gives CDR1 SGHNT, CDR2 YYREEE (reference sequence). Trimming cost V 4 bases and J 5 bases, with 16 bases left between them. The CDR3 is made up of 14 amino acids. CDR3 amino acids: CASSPRSESDEQYF. The DNA for the CDR3 is TGTGCCAGCAGCCCGAGAAGCGAATCGGACGAGCAGTACTTC.

This clone was seen a handful of times. This chain joins TRBV2 and TRBJ1-3; no firm D call. The CDR3 runs 13 residues. Per the germline V gene, CDR1 is SNHLY and CDR2 is FYNNEI. The V and J ends lost 9 bases and 0 bases respectively, with 9 bases between them. The CDR3, as DNA: TGTGCCAGGAACTCGGGCTCTGGAAACACCATATATTTT. Translated, it gives CARNSGSGNTIYF.

The chain carries TRBV13 and TRBJ2-5, with D possibly matching TRBD2 (6 bases). V lost 6 bases and J 1 base, leaving 15 bases between the germline ends. CDR3 length: 15 residues. Germline lookup yields CDR1 PRHDT and CDR2 FYEKMQ (reference sequence). The CDR3 bases are TGTGCCAGCAGTTGGGGGGAGTACGGCCAAGAGACCCAGTACTTC. Protein sequence: CASSWGEYGQETQYF.

V is TRBV19 and J is TRBJ2-7, with D possibly matching TRBD2 (5 bases). Trimming left V 8 bases short and J 9 bases short, with 11 bases between. The CDR3 loop spans 10 amino acids. Germline values: CDR1 LNHDA, CDR2 SQIVND (reference sequence). In DNA, the CDR3 is TGTGCCAGTTCCTCGGGGTGGCAGTACTTC. Its protein is CASSSGWQYF.

J is TRBJ2-7 and V is TRBV7-2, with TRBD2 matching over 7 bases. Germline CDR1 SGHTA, CDR2 FQGNSA. The V and J ends lost 4 bases and 2 bases, in that order; junction bases with no gene match: 2. The CDR3 totals 13 residues. The CDR3 loop reads CASSWSGAYEQYF. The CDR3 DNA is TGTGCCAGCAGCTGGAGCGGGGCCTACGAGCAGTACTTC.

The J gene is TRBJ1-1, the V gene TRBV5-1, with TRBD1 identical over 10 bases. V lost 2 bases and J lost 5; bases outside the gene matches: 6. This CDR3 is 15 amino acids long. CDR1 and CDR2 (germline): SGHRS, YFSETQ. DNA for the CDR3: TGCGCCAGCAGCTTCCGGACAGGGGGAGTTACTGAAGCTTTCTTT. As protein: CASSFRTGGVTEAFF.

As for this clone: Other DNA sequences of this sample code for an identical CDR3. The gene calls are TRBV19 and TRBJ1-3; D unresolved. V was pared by 3 bases and J by 0 bases, with 9 bases between. Germline CDR1 LNHDA, CDR2 SQIVND (reference sequence). The CDR3 has 15 residues. The CDR3 nucleotides are TGTGCCAGTAGTATCGGAACAGCCTCTGGAAACACCATATATTTT. This sequence encodes CASSIGTASGNTIYF.

The chain is built from TRBV6-5 and TRBJ2-5, with TRBD1 identical over 7 bases. The length of the CDR3 is 13 residues. J gave up 6 bases and V 6 bases, and 7 bases lay outside the gene matches. CDR1 is MNHEY, CDR2 SVGAGI, per germline. DNA of the CDR3: TGTGCCAGCAGCTCCTTTAGGGGGCAGACCCAGTACTTC. Protein product: CASSSFRGQTQYF.

The gene calls are TRBV5-1 and TRBJ2-1; tentative D call: TRBD2 (5 bases). V shed 4 bases and J shed 7 bases, with 15 bases lying between them. Per the germline V gene, CDR1 is SGHRS and CDR2 is YFSETQ. The CDR3 totals 14 residues. This CDR3 is CASSVGPRENEQFF. Here the CDR3 DNA reads TGCGCCAGCAGCGTGGGCCCGAGGGAAAATGAGCAGTTCTTC.

This chain connects TRBV5-1 to TRBJ1-2, with TRBD1 identical over 10 bases. CDR3 length: 14 residues. Germline V gives CDR1 SGHRS, CDR2 YFSETQ. J gave up 8 bases and V 0 bases, and 4 bases lay outside the gene matches. The CDR3 sequence is CASSLGGTGAGYTF. The CDR3 DNA follows: TGCGCCAGCAGCTTGGGCGGGACAGGGGCCGGCTACACCTTC.

The chain has TRBV5-4 and TRBJ2-2, with TRBD2 matching over 12 bases. Germline assignment: CDR1 SGHNT and CDR2 YYREEE (reference sequence). The CDR3 is made up of 16 amino acids. Trimming removed 4 bases from V and 6 bases from J; junction bases left unmatched: 7. The CDR3 bases are TGTGCCAGCAGCCCCGGGACTAGCGGGCGGGCCGGGGAGCTGTTTTTT. Translating it yields CASSPGTSGRAGELFF.

The chain recombines TRBV19 with TRBJ1-4, with 7 nucleotides matching TRBD1. CDR1 LNHDA and CDR2 SQIVND come from the germline V gene (reference sequence). This CDR3 has 14 residues. J gave up 7 bases and V 4 bases, and 6 bases lay outside the gene matches. The CDR3, as DNA: TGTGCCAGTAGTACACAGGGGCGCGTTGAAAAACTGTTTTTT. Protein product: CASSTQGRVEKLFF.